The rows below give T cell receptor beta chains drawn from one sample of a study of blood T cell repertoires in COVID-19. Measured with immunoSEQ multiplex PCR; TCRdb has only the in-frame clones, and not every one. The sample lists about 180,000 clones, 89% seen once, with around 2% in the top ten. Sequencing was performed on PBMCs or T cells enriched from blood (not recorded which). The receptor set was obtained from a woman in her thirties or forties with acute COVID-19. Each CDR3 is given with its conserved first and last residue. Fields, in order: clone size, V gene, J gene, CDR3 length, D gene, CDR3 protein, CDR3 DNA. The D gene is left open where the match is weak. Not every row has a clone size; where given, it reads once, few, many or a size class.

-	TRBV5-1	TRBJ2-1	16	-	CASSSLATNYADEQFF	TGCGCCAGCTCTTCCCTGGCGACTAACTATGCGGATGAGCAGTTCTTC
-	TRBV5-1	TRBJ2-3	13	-	CASSLAPADTQYF	TGCGCCAGCAGCTTGGCCCCCGCAGATACGCAGTATTTT
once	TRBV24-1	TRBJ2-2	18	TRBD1	CATSDGDRGRVNTGELFF	TGTGCCACCAGTGATGGGGACAGGGGGCGCGTAAACACCGGGGAGCTGTTTTTT
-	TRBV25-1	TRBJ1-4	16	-	CASSELGGQINEKLFF	TGTGCCAGCAGTGAATTAGGGGGACAAATTAATGAAAAACTGTTTTTT
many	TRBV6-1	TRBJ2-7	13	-	CASSERGAYEQYF	TGTGCCAGCAGTGAAAGGGGTGCCTACGAGCAGTACTTC
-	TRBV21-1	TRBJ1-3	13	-	CASRALSGNTIYF	TGTGCCAGCAGAGCCCTCTCTGGAAACACCATATATTTT
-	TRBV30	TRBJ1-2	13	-	CAWSVDTTYGYTF	TGTGCCTGGAGTGTTGACACCACCTATGGCTACACCTTC
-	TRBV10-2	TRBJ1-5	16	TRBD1	CASSESIVPGGQPQHF	TGCGCCAGCAGTGAGTCGATTGTACCAGGGGGTCAGCCCCAGCATTTT
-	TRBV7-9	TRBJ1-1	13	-	CASSFRGNTEAFF	TGTGCCAGCAGCTTTCGAGGGAACACTGAAGCTTTCTTT
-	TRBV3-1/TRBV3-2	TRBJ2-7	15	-	CASSQDVRGGYEQYF	TGTGCCAGCAGCCAAGATGTGCGGGGAGGCTACGAGCAGTACTTC
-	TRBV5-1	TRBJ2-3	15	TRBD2	CASSAGGLGPDTQYF	TGCGCCAGCAGCGCGGGGGGACTAGGCCCAGATACGCAGTATTTT
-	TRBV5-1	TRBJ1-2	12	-	CASSSSGYGYTF	TGCGCCAGCAGCTCGTCAGGGTATGGCTACACCTTC
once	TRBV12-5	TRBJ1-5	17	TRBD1	CASGLVLSRGIDQPQHF	TGTGCTAGTGGTTTGGTACTCTCCAGGGGGATCGATCAGCCCCAGCATTTT